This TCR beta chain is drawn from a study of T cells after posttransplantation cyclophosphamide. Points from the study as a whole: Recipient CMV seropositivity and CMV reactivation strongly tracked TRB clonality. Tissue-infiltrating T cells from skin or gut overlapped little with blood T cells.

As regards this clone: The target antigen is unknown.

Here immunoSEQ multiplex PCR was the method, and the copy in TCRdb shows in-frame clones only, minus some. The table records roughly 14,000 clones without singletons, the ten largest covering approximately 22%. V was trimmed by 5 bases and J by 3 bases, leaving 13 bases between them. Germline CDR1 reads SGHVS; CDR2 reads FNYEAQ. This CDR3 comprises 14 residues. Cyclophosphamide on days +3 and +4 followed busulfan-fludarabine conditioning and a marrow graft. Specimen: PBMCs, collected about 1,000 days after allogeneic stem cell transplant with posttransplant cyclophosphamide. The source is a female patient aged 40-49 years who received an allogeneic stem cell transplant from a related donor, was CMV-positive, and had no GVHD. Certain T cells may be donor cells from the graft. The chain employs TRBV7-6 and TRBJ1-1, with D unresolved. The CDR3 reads CASSARGAYTEAFF. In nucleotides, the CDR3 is TGTGCCAGCAGCGCTAGAGGCGCGTACACTGAAGCTTTCTTT.